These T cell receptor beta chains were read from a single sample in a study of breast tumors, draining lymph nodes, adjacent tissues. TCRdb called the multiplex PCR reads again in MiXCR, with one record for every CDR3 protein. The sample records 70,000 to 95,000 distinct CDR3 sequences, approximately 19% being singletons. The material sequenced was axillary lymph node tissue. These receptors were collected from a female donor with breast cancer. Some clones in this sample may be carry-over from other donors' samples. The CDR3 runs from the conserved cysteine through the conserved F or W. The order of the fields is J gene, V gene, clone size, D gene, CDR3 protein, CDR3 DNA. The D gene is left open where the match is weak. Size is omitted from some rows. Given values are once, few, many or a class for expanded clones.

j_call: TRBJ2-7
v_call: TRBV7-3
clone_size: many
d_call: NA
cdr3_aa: CASSRVGGRSSYEQYF
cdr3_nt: TGTGCCAGCAGCCGGGTGGGAGGCCGGAGCTCCTACGAGCAGTACTTC

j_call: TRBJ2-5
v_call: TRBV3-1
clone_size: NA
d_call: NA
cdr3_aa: CVAVDIQEAQYF
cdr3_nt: TGTGTGGCGGTTGATATACAAGAGGCCCAGTACTTC

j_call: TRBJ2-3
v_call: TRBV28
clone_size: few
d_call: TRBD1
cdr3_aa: CASSQTGTTDTQYF
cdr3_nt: TGTGCCAGCTCCCAGACAGGGACCACAGATACGCAGTATTTT

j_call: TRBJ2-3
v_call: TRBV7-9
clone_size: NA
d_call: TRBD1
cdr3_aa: CASSLGQGADTQCF
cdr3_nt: TGTGCCAGCAGCTTAGGCCAGGGGGCAGATACGCAGTGTTTT

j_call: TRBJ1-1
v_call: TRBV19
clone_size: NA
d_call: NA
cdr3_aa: CASSMIHRNTEAFF
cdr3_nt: TGTGCCAGTAGTATGATTCACAGGAACACTGAAGCTTTCTTT

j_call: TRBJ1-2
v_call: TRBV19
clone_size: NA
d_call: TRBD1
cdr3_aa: CASSTPRQGASNYGYTF
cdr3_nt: TGTGCCAGTAGTACTCCTCGACAGGGGGCCTCTAACTATGGCTACACCTTC

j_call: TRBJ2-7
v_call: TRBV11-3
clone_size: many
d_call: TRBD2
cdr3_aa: CASSLGVGGSYEQYF
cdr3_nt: TGTGCCAGCAGCTTAGGGGTGGGGGGGTCCTACGAGCAGTACTTC

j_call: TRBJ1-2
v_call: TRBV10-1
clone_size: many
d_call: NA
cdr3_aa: CASSEVPGGGYTF
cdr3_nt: TGCGCCAGCAGTGAGGTACCCGGAGGGGGCTACACCTTC

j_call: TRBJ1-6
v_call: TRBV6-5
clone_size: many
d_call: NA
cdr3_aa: CASSSGGVSPLHF
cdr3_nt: TGTGCCAGCAGTTCGGGAGGGGTTTCACCCCTCCACTTT

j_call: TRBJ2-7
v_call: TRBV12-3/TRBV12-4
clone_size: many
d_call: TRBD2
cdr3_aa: CASSLGLAGLSRGEQYF
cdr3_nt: TGTGCCAGCAGTTTAGGGCTAGCGGGACTGTCACGGGGCGAGCAGTACTTC

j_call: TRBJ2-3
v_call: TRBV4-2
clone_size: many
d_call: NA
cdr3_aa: CASSQDRAPGDTQYF
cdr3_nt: TGTGCCAGCAGCCAGGACCGGGCCCCCGGGGATACGCAGTATTTT

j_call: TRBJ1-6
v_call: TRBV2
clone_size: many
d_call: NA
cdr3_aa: CASSGRGHNSPLHF
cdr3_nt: TGTGCCAGCAGTGGACGGGGTCATAATTCACCCCTCCACTTT

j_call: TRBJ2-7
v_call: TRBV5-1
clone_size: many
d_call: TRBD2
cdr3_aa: CASSLASASGSIEQYF
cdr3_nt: TGCGCCAGCAGCTTGGCGTCGGCTAGCGGGAGCATCGAGCAGTACTTC

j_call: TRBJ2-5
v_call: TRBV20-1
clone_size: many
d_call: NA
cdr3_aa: CSVSKETQYF
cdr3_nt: TGCAGTGTCTCGAAAGAGACCCAGTACTTC

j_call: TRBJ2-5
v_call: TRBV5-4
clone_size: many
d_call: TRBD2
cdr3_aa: CASSYPGLAGAPNQETQYF
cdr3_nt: TGTGCCAGCAGCTACCCTGGACTAGCGGGAGCGCCCAACCAAGAGACCCAGTACTTC

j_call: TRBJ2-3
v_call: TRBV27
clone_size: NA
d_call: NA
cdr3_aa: CASSLQRPLDTQYF
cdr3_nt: TGTGCCAGCAGTTTACAACGGCCTTTAGATACGCAGTATTTT

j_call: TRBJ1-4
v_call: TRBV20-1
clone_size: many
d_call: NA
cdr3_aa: CSASPETTTNEKLFF
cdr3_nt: TGCAGTGCTAGTCCGGAAACAACAACTAATGAAAAACTGTTTTTT

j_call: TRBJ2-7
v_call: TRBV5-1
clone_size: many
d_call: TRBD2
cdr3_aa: CASNVGSSGRALFYEQYF
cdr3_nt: TGCGCCAGCAACGTGGGATCTAGCGGGAGAGCACTCTTCTACGAGCAGTACTTC

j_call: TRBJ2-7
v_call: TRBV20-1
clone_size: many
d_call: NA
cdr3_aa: CSAALDSSYEQYF
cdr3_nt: TGCAGTGCCGCACTCGACAGTTCCTACGAGCAGTACTTC

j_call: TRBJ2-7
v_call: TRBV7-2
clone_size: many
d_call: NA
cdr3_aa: CASSLGVGDSYEQYF
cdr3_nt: TGTGCCAGCAGCTTAGGGGTTGGAGACTCCTACGAGCAGTACTTC

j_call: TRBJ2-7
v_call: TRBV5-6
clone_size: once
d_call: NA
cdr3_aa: CASNTPDSARSYEQYF
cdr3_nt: TGTGCCAGCAACACCCCGGACAGCGCCCGTTCCTACGAGCAGTACTTC

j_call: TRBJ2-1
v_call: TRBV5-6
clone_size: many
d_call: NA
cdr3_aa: CASSFNSNEQFF
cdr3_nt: TGTGCCAGCAGCTTCAATAGCAATGAGCAGTTCTTC

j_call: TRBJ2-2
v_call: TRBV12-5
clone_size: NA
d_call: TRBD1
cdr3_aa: CASGLTQGAPGELFF
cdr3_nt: TGTGCTAGTGGTTTGACACAGGGGGCCCCCGGGGAGCTGTTTTTT

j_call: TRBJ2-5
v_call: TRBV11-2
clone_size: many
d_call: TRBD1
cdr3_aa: CASSLAQGAETQYF
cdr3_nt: TGTGCCAGCAGCCTCGCTCAGGGGGCAGAGACCCAGTACTTC

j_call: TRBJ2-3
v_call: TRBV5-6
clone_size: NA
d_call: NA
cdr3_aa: CASSPTGAGERTDTQYF
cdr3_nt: TGTGCCAGCAGCCCGACGGGGGCGGGAGAACGCACAGATACGCAGTATTTT

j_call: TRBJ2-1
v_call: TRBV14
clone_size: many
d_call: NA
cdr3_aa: CASSQERAVLLYNEQFF
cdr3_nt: TGTGCCAGCAGCCAAGAAAGAGCGGTTCTTCTCTACAATGAGCAGTTCTTC

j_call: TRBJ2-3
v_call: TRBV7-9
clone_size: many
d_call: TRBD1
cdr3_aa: CASSLVPGQGGMDTQYF
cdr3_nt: TGTGCCAGCAGCTTAGTACCCGGACAGGGAGGTATGGATACGCAGTATTTT

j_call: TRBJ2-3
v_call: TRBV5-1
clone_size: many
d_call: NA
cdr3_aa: CASSTGEGITDTQYF
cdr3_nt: TGCGCCAGCAGCACAGGGGAGGGAATCACAGATACGCAGTATTTT

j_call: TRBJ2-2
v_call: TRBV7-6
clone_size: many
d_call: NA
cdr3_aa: CASSSSVGGQTGELFF
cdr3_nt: TGTGCCAGCAGCTCATCCGTAGGGGGGCAGACCGGGGAGCTGTTTTTT